The rows below give T cell receptor beta chains drawn from one sample of a study of blood T cell repertoires in COVID-19. Sequencing used immunoSEQ multiplex PCR; TCRdb keeps in-frame clones, though not all of them. The sample consists of hundreds of thousands of clones, 89% of them appearing once. The source material was peripheral blood. The source is a woman in her 30s with COVID-19, enrolled during active disease. CDR3s include the opening cysteine and the closing phenylalanine or tryptophan. A D gene is named only where the DNA matches it firmly. A clone size is listed for some rows: how often the clone was seen (once, few, many), or a class if it is expanded.

d_gene: TRBD1; j_gene: TRBJ1-2; len: 14; abundance: .; v_gene: TRBV6-5; CDR3nt: TGTGCCAGCAGTAAACGCACAGGGGTAGGCGGCTACACCTTC; CDR3aa: CASSKRTGVGGYTF
d_gene: .; j_gene: TRBJ1-2; len: 11; abundance: .; v_gene: TRBV30; CDR3nt: TGTGCCTGGAGTGGGGGAGGAGGCTACACCTTC; CDR3aa: CAWSGGGGYTF
d_gene: .; j_gene: TRBJ2-3; len: 13; abundance: .; v_gene: TRBV19; CDR3nt: TGTGCCAGTAGCATCGCCGGGGCAGATACGCAGTATTTT; CDR3aa: CASSIAGADTQYF
d_gene: .; j_gene: TRBJ2-5; len: 16; abundance: .; v_gene: TRBV4-1; CDR3nt: TGCGCCAGCAGCCAAGACTATACTAGCCGCCAAGAGACCCAGTACTTC; CDR3aa: CASSQDYTSRQETQYF
d_gene: TRBD1; j_gene: TRBJ1-2; len: 16; abundance: .; v_gene: TRBV25-1; CDR3nt: TGTGCCAGCAGTGAATCTGCAGGGGGATTGTATTATGGCTACACCTTC; CDR3aa: CASSESAGGLYYGYTF
d_gene: .; j_gene: TRBJ2-2; len: 14; abundance: .; v_gene: TRBV5-4; CDR3nt: TGTGCCAGCAGCTTCATTCAGGGGTCCGGGGAGCTGTTTTTT; CDR3aa: CASSFIQGSGELFF
d_gene: TRBD2; j_gene: TRBJ2-3; len: 18; abundance: .; v_gene: TRBV5-1; CDR3nt: TGCGCCAGCAGCTTGAGCGGCTTACCGGGAGGACTCACAGATACGCAGTATTTT; CDR3aa: CASSLSGLPGGLTDTQYF
d_gene: .; j_gene: TRBJ2-2; len: 15; abundance: .; v_gene: TRBV10-3; CDR3nt: TGTGCCATCAGTGATCGGCTAGGTGAGGCCGGGGAGCTGTTTTTT; CDR3aa: CAISDRLGEAGELFF
d_gene: .; j_gene: TRBJ2-1; len: 12; abundance: once; v_gene: TRBV30; CDR3nt: TGTGCCTGGGACGGGGGCTACAATGAGCAGTTCTTC; CDR3aa: CAWDGGYNEQFF
d_gene: .; j_gene: TRBJ2-2; len: 15; abundance: .; v_gene: TRBV6-5; CDR3nt: TGTGCCAGCAAGAGAATACAGGGTTACACCGGGGAGCTGTTTTTT; CDR3aa: CASKRIQGYTGELFF
d_gene: TRBD1; j_gene: TRBJ2-3; len: 17; abundance: .; v_gene: TRBV2; CDR3nt: TGTGCCAGCAGTGGGACAGGGAGAGATGTAAGCACAGATACGCAGTATTTT; CDR3aa: CASSGTGRDVSTDTQYF
d_gene: TRBD1; j_gene: TRBJ1-2; len: 18; abundance: few; v_gene: TRBV27; CDR3nt: TGTGCCAGCAGTCCCCTCCGGGACAGGGAACCCGTGGAGGGTGGCTACACCTTC; CDR3aa: CASSPLRDREPVEGGYTF
d_gene: TRBD1; j_gene: TRBJ2-3; len: 13; abundance: .; v_gene: TRBV4-1; CDR3nt: TGCGCCAGCGGCGGACAGGGGTCAGATACGCAGTATTTT; CDR3aa: CASGGQGSDTQYF
d_gene: .; j_gene: TRBJ1-1; len: 15; abundance: .; v_gene: TRBV19; CDR3nt: TGTGCCAGTAGTGTCACATCACAGCTGAACACTGAAGCTTTCTTT; CDR3aa: CASSVTSQLNTEAFF
d_gene: TRBD1; j_gene: TRBJ1-6; len: 13; abundance: .; v_gene: TRBV28; CDR3nt: TGTGCCAGCCGGGACAGGGGTAATTCACCCCTCCACTTT; CDR3aa: CASRDRGNSPLHF
d_gene: TRBD1; j_gene: TRBJ2-5; len: 14; abundance: .; v_gene: TRBV2; CDR3nt: TGTGCCAGCCAAGACAGGGGGCTGCAAGAGACCCAGTACTTC; CDR3aa: CASQDRGLQETQYF
d_gene: TRBD1; j_gene: TRBJ2-5; len: 17; abundance: .; v_gene: TRBV24-1; CDR3nt: TGTGCCACCAGTGATCCTAGGACAGGGGGAGTGGAAGAGACCCAGTACTTC; CDR3aa: CATSDPRTGGVEETQYF
d_gene: TRBD2; j_gene: TRBJ2-5; len: 13; abundance: .; v_gene: TRBV28; CDR3nt: TGTGCCAGCAGTTCCCCGGCCGGGGGGGCCCAGTACTTC; CDR3aa: CASSSPAGGAQYF
d_gene: .; j_gene: TRBJ2-1; len: 16; abundance: .; v_gene: TRBV30; CDR3nt: TGTGCCTGGAGGCTCCCCCTAGGACTCCCGAGCAATGAGCAGTTCTTC; CDR3aa: CAWRLPLGLPSNEQFF
d_gene: TRBD1; j_gene: TRBJ1-1; len: 14; abundance: .; v_gene: TRBV4-2; CDR3nt: TGTGCCAGCAGCCGAGGACAGGGGGGCACTGAAGCTTTCTTT; CDR3aa: CASSRGQGGTEAFF
d_gene: .; j_gene: TRBJ2-5; len: 16; abundance: .; v_gene: TRBV14; CDR3nt: TGTGCCAGCAGCCAAGAGTCAGGGGCGTACCAAGAGACCCAGTACTTC; CDR3aa: CASSQESGAYQETQYF
d_gene: .; j_gene: TRBJ2-3; len: 14; abundance: .; v_gene: TRBV5-1; CDR3nt: TGCGCCAGCTCCTCGGGTACCTTCACAGATACGCAGTATTTT; CDR3aa: CASSSGTFTDTQYF
d_gene: TRBD1; j_gene: TRBJ2-1; len: 16; abundance: .; v_gene: TRBV7-9; CDR3nt: TGTGCCAGCAGCTTAACGTCGGGACAGGTCAACAATGAGCAGTTCTTC; CDR3aa: CASSLTSGQVNNEQFF
d_gene: .; j_gene: TRBJ2-1; len: 18; abundance: .; v_gene: TRBV4-1; CDR3nt: TGCGCCAGCAGCCAAGACCCTTTTCTAGCGACCTCCTACAATGAGCAGTTCTTC; CDR3aa: CASSQDPFLATSYNEQFF
d_gene: .; j_gene: TRBJ2-3; len: 17; abundance: .; v_gene: TRBV19; CDR3nt: TGTGCCAGTAGTATTCGGAGGGGACTGGCGAGCACAGATACGCAGTATTTT; CDR3aa: CASSIRRGLASTDTQYF
d_gene: TRBD1; j_gene: TRBJ2-1; len: 14; abundance: .; v_gene: TRBV11-2; CDR3nt: TGTGCCAGCGGCCGGGACAGGGACTACAATGAGCAGTTCTTC; CDR3aa: CASGRDRDYNEQFF
d_gene: .; j_gene: TRBJ1-4; len: 17; abundance: .; v_gene: TRBV5-5; CDR3nt: TGTGCCAGCAGCGTGTCCGCGGGTCCGGGGGCTAATGAAAAACTGTTTTTT; CDR3aa: CASSVSAGPGANEKLFF
d_gene: TRBD1; j_gene: TRBJ1-2; len: 13; abundance: few; v_gene: TRBV6-2/TRBV6-3; CDR3nt: TGTGCCAGCAGTTTCAGGGGGCCATATGGCTACACCTTC; CDR3aa: CASSFRGPYGYTF
d_gene: .; j_gene: TRBJ2-1; len: 15; abundance: .; v_gene: TRBV12-5; CDR3nt: TGTGCTAGTGGAAAAAGTAGCGGAGAGTGGGTTGAGCAGTTCTTC; CDR3aa: CASGKSSGEWVEQFF
d_gene: TRBD1; j_gene: TRBJ1-2; len: 16; abundance: .; v_gene: TRBV15; CDR3nt: TGTGCCACCAGCAGAGATGGGACAGGGGAAGCTTATGGCTACACCTTC; CDR3aa: CATSRDGTGEAYGYTF
d_gene: .; j_gene: TRBJ1-3; len: 14; abundance: .; v_gene: TRBV7-2; CDR3nt: TGTGCCAGCAGCTTCGGGGGGGCTGGAAACACCATATATTTT; CDR3aa: CASSFGGAGNTIYF
d_gene: .; j_gene: TRBJ1-2; len: 15; abundance: .; v_gene: TRBV5-8; CDR3nt: TGTGCCAGCAGCACAGTGACAGAGCCTTATTATGGCTACACCTTC; CDR3aa: CASSTVTEPYYGYTF
d_gene: TRBD1; j_gene: TRBJ1-1; len: 17; abundance: .; v_gene: TRBV5-4; CDR3nt: TGTGCCAGCAGCTGGAGGGGACAGGGGGCGTATGGCACTGAAGCTTTCTTT; CDR3aa: CASSWRGQGAYGTEAFF
d_gene: .; j_gene: TRBJ1-6; len: 15; abundance: .; v_gene: TRBV18; CDR3nt: TGTGCCAGCTCACCACCGTTCAGGGCGGGGTCACCCCTCCACTTT; CDR3aa: CASSPPFRAGSPLHF
d_gene: TRBD2; j_gene: TRBJ2-1; len: 13; abundance: .; v_gene: TRBV6-2/TRBV6-3; CDR3nt: TGTGCCAGCAGTTACTCGGAGCGGGAGGTTAGGTTCTTC; CDR3aa: CASSYSEREVRFF
d_gene: TRBD1; j_gene: TRBJ1-4; len: 14; abundance: .; v_gene: TRBV19; CDR3nt: TGTGCCAGTAGTATCTGGACAGGGGCGGAAAAACTGTTTTTT; CDR3aa: CASSIWTGAEKLFF
d_gene: .; j_gene: TRBJ1-5; len: 13; abundance: .; v_gene: TRBV28; CDR3nt: TGTGCCACAGGGAGGGGTGGCAATCAGCCCCAGCATTTT; CDR3aa: CATGRGGNQPQHF
d_gene: .; j_gene: TRBJ1-5; len: 14; abundance: .; v_gene: TRBV6-2/TRBV6-3; CDR3nt: TGTGCCAGCAGTTACTCGAAAGGGGGTCAGCCCCAGCATTTT; CDR3aa: CASSYSKGGQPQHF
d_gene: TRBD1; j_gene: TRBJ1-4; len: 17; abundance: .; v_gene: TRBV19; CDR3nt: TGTGCCAGTAGTAAGAGCTGGAGAGGACAGGGTCAGGAAAAACTGTTTTTT; CDR3aa: CASSKSWRGQGQEKLFF
d_gene: TRBD2; j_gene: TRBJ2-1; len: 17; abundance: few; v_gene: TRBV7-6; CDR3nt: TGTGCCAGCAGCCCCTACCCGCGACTAGCGGTAATTAATGAGCAGTTCTTC; CDR3aa: CASSPYPRLAVINEQFF
d_gene: TRBD1; j_gene: TRBJ1-1; len: 16; abundance: .; v_gene: TRBV4-2; CDR3nt: TGTGCCAGCAGCCAAGTCGGACAGGGGGCGGACACTGAAGCTTTCTTT; CDR3aa: CASSQVGQGADTEAFF
d_gene: TRBD2; j_gene: TRBJ2-1; len: 14; abundance: .; v_gene: TRBV5-1; CDR3nt: TGCGCCAGCCGGGGCGGGAGGACCTCCTATGAGCAGTTCTTC; CDR3aa: CASRGGRTSYEQFF
d_gene: TRBD2; j_gene: TRBJ2-1; len: 15; abundance: once; v_gene: TRBV9; CDR3nt: TGTGCCAGCAGCGCGCCGGGACTAGCGGATCATGAGCAGTTCTTC; CDR3aa: CASSAPGLADHEQFF
d_gene: .; j_gene: TRBJ2-7; len: 11; abundance: .; v_gene: TRBV11-2; CDR3nt: TGTGCCAGCAGCTTACAGGGCGAGCAGTACTTC; CDR3aa: CASSLQGEQYF
d_gene: .; j_gene: TRBJ1-2; len: 15; abundance: .; v_gene: TRBV27; CDR3nt: TGTGCCAGCAGTTTGAGGGCCCAAGCTAACTATGGCTACACCTTC; CDR3aa: CASSLRAQANYGYTF
d_gene: TRBD1; j_gene: TRBJ2-3; len: 16; abundance: .; v_gene: TRBV19; CDR3nt: TGTGCCAGTAGTACTCGCAGGGGGCTCGGCACAGATACGCAGTATTTT; CDR3aa: CASSTRRGLGTDTQYF
d_gene: .; j_gene: TRBJ2-3; len: 15; abundance: .; v_gene: TRBV18; CDR3nt: TGTGCCAGCTCGCAGAACGAGGTAGTCACAGATACGCAGTATTTT; CDR3aa: CASSQNEVVTDTQYF
d_gene: TRBD1; j_gene: TRBJ1-2; len: 15; abundance: .; v_gene: TRBV4-1; CDR3nt: TGCGCCAGCAGCCAGACTCCAGGGGGCGGCTATGGCTACACCTTC; CDR3aa: CASSQTPGGGYGYTF
d_gene: TRBD2; j_gene: TRBJ2-3; len: 17; abundance: once; v_gene: TRBV7-2; CDR3nt: TGTGCCAGCAGCTTAAGTCTAGCGGGGGGACTCACAGATACGCAGTATTTT; CDR3aa: CASSLSLAGGLTDTQYF
d_gene: TRBD1; j_gene: TRBJ1-2; len: 13; abundance: once; v_gene: TRBV6-5; CDR3nt: TGTGCCAGCAGCGATGACAGGGTCGAGGGCTACACCTTC; CDR3aa: CASSDDRVEGYTF
d_gene: TRBD2; j_gene: TRBJ2-5; len: 16; abundance: .; v_gene: TRBV7-2; CDR3nt: TGTGCCAGCAGCTTAGCGCGTCTAGCGGGGCTGGAGACCCAGTACTTC; CDR3aa: CASSLARLAGLETQYF
d_gene: TRBD2; j_gene: TRBJ2-5; len: 14; abundance: once; v_gene: TRBV7-2; CDR3nt: TGTGCCAGCAGCCCCGGGGGGGCCCAAGAGACCCAGTACTTC; CDR3aa: CASSPGGAQETQYF
d_gene: .; j_gene: TRBJ2-2; len: 20; abundance: .; v_gene: TRBV12-1; CDR3nt: TGTGCCAGCAGCTTTGATGGGGGGACTAGCGGGGATACGAACACCGGGGAGCTGTTTTTT; CDR3aa: CASSFDGGTSGDTNTGELFF